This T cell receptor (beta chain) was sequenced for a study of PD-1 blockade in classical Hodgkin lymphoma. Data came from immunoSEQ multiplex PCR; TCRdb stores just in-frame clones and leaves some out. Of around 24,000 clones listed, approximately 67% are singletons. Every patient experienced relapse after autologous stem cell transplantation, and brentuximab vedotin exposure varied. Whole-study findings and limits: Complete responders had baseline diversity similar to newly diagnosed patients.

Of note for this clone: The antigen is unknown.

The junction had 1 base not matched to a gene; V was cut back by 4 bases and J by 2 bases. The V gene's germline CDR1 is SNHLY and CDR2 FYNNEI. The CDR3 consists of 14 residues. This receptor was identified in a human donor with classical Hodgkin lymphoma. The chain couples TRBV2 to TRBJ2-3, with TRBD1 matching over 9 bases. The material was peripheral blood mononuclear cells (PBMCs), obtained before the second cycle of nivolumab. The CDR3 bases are TGTGCCAGCAGTGGACAGGGGGACACAGATACGCAGTATTTT. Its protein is CASSGQGDTDTQYF.